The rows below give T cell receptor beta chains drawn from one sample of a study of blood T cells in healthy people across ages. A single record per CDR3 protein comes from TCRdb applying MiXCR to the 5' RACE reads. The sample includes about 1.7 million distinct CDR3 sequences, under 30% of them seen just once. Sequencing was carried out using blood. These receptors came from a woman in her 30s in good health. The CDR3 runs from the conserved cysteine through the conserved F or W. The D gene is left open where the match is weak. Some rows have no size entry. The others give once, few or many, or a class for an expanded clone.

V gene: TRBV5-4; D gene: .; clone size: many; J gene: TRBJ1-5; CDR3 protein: CASSTGQDQPQHF; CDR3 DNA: TGTGCCAGCAGCACGGGGCAAGATCAGCCCCAGCATTTT
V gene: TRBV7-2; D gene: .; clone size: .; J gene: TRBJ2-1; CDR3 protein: CASSLASPLNEQFF; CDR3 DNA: TGTGCCAGCAGCTTGGCTAGTCCCCTCAATGAGCAGTTCTTC
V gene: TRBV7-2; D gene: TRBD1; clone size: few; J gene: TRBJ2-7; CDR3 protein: CASSWPGQGSYEQYF; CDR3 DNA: TGTGCCAGCAGCTGGCCGGGACAGGGCTCCTACGAGCAGTACTTC
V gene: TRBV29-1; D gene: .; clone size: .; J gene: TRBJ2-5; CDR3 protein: CSVGPGETQNF; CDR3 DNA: TGCAGCGTTGGTCCAGGAGAGACCCAGAACTTC
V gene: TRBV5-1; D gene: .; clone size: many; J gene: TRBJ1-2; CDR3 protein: CASSSGGSVGYTF; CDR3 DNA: TGCGCCAGCAGCAGCGGGGGTAGCGTTGGCTACACCTTC
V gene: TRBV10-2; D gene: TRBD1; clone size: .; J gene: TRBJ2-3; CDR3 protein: CASAGRDRGITDTQYF; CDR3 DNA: TGCGCCAGCGCGGGGAGGGACAGGGGGATCACAGATACGCAGTATTTT
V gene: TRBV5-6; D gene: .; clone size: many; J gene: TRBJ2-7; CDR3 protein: CASSLTGTDYYEQYF; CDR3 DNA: TGTGCCAGCAGCTTGACTGGGACCGACTACTACGAGCAGTACTTC
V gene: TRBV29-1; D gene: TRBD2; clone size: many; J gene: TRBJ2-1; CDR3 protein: CSVASGSYNEQFF; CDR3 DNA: TGCAGCGTTGCTAGCGGGAGCTACAATGAGCAGTTCTTC
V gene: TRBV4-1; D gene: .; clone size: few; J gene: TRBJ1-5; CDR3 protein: CASSQAQGSNQPQHF; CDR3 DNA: TGCGCCAGCAGCCAGGCCCAGGGAAGCAATCAGCCCCAGCATTTT
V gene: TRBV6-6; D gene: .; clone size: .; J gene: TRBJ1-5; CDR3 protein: CASSYSSWNYQPQHF; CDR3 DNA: TGTGCCAGCAGTTACTCCTCCTGGAATTATCAGCCCCAGCATTTT
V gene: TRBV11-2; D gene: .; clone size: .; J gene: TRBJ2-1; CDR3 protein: CASSSLSDLSSYNEQFF; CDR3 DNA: TGTGCCAGCAGCTCCCTCTCAGACTTGTCCTCCTACAATGAGCAGTTCTTC
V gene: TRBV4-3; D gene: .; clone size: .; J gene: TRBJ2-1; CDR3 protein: CVSSQGGAANNEQFF; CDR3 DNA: TGCGTCAGCAGCCAAGGTGGGGCAGCAAACAATGAGCAGTTCTTC
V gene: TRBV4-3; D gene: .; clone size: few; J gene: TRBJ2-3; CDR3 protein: CASSQVTGDTQYF; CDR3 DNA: TGCGCCAGCAGCCAAGTCACGGGGGATACGCAGTATTTT
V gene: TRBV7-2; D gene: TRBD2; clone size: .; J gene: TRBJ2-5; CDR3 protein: CASSLQRGYQETQYF; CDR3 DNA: TGTGCCAGCAGCTTACAGCGGGGGTACCAAGAGACCCAGTACTTC
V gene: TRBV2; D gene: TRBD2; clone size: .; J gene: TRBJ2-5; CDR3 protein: CASSENERGTQYF; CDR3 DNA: TGTGCCAGCAGTGAAAATGAGCGGGGGACCCAGTACTTC
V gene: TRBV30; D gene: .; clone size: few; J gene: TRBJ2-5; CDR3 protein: CAWSTGNIQTQYF; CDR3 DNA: TGTGCCTGGTCTACAGGGAACATACAGACCCAGTACTTC
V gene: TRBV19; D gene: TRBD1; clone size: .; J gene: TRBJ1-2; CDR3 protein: CASTSGTAIYGYTF; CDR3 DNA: TGTGCCAGTACCTCCGGGACAGCAATCTATGGCTACACCTTC
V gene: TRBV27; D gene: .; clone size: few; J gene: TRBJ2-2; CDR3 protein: CASSRWGTETGELFF; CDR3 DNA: TGTGCCAGCAGTCGATGGGGGACTGAAACCGGGGAGCTGTTTTTT
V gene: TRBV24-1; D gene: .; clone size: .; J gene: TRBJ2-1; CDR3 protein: CATGIRGSSNEQFF; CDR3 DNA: TGTGCCACCGGTATACGGGGGTCCTCTAATGAGCAGTTCTTC
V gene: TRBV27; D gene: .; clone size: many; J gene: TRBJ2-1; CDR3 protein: CASSFKARVSEQFF; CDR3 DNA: TGTGCCAGCAGTTTTAAGGCGAGAGTCTCTGAGCAGTTCTTC
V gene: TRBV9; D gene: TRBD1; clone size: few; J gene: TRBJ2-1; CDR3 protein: CASSVGTGVGNEQFF; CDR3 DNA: TGTGCCAGCAGCGTCGGGACAGGGGTAGGAAATGAGCAGTTCTTC
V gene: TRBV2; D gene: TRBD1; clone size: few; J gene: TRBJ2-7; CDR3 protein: CASSRLKTGGYEQYF; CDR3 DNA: TGTGCCAGCAGCAGACTAAAGACAGGGGGCTACGAGCAGTACTTC
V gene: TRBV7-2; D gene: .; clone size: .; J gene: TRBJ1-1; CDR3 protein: CASSHGGIRTEAFF; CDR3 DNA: TGTGCCAGCAGCCACGGAGGGATAAGGACTGAAGCTTTCTTT
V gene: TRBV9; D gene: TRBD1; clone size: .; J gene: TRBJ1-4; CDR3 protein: CASSVGAGGSEKLFF; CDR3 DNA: TGTGCCAGCAGCGTAGGGGCAGGGGGCAGCGAAAAACTGTTTTTT
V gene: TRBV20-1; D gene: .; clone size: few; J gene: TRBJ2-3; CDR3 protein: CSANTPTAIGTDTQYF; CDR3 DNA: TGCAGTGCTAACACCCCCACTGCCATCGGCACAGATACGCAGTATTTT
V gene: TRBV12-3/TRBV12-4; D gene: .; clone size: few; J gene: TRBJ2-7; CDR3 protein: CASSLGTMRNYEQYF; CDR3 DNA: TGTGCCAGCAGTCTAGGCACTATGAGGAACTACGAGCAGTACTTC
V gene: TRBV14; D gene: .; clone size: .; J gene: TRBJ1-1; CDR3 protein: CASSQLGLGVEAFF; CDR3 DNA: TGTGCCAGCAGCCAATTGGGTCTCGGGGTTGAAGCTTTCTTT
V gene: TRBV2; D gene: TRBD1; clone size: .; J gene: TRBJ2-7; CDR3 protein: CASSEAGGVNEQYF; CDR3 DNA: TGTGCCAGCAGTGAGGCAGGGGGCGTCAATGAGCAGTACTTC
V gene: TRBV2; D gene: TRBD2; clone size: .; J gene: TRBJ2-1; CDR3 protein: CASSEQLPGLAGGLFF; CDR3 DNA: TGTGCCAGCAGCGAACAACTCCCGGGACTAGCGGGGGGACTGTTCTTC
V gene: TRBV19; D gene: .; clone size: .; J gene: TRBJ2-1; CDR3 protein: CASSVQGTNEQFF; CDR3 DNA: TGTGCCAGTAGTGTGCAGGGGACCAATGAGCAGTTCTTC
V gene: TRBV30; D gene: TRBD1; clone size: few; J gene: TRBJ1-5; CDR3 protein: CAWALGQAKQPQHF; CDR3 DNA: TGTGCCTGGGCCCTGGGACAGGCAAAACAGCCCCAGCATTTT